This TCR beta chain was recovered during a study of blood T cell repertoires in COVID-19. Background on the study: T cells, B-cell-depleted T cells, or PBMCs supplied cDNA or gDNA.

Germline CDR1 SEHNR, CDR2 FQNEAQ (reference sequence). This CDR3 contains 15 residues. The V end was cut by 1 base, the J end by 3 bases, with 9 bases between. Per the original methods: Reference gene primer amplification gave estimated nucleated cell counts. Data came from immunoSEQ multiplex PCR; TCRdb stores just in-frame clones and leaves some out. The V and J calls and clone size were taken over from that table, and D and trimming were inferred from the DNA. The sample has 110,000 to 150,000 clones, about 80% seen once; the top ten hold around 7.8%. The rearrangement joins TRBV7-9 to TRBJ1-4, with D maybe TRBD1 (5 bases). The sample was peripheral blood. This TCR was sampled from a human donor in a cohort sampled during active COVID-19. The CDR3 sequence is CASSLGPGANEKLFF. In DNA, the CDR3 is TGTGCCAGCAGCTTAGGACCGGGGGCTAATGAAAAACTGTTTTTT.